This T cell receptor (beta chain) was sequenced for a study of identical twins. Study results and caveats: The conclusions drew on cross-sectional statistical analysis instead of tracking the same donors.

Concerning this clonotype: The antigen remains unidentified.

Using its own MiXCR run on the 5' RACE reads, TCRdb lists one record per CDR3 protein. The profile covers 250,000 to 350,000 distinct CDR3 sequences, with about 8.3% appearing a single time and roughly 2.1% taken by the ten largest. From germline, CDR1 is DFQATT and CDR2 SNEGSKA (reference sequence). The V and J ends lost 0 bases and 2 bases, in that order; junction bases with no gene match: 0. The CDR3 has 13 amino acids. Another study also made use of these data, one on yellow fever vaccine responses in identical twins. That investigation notes: Each twin's T cell response to the vaccine was reported to look partly convergent and partly personalized.

Specimen: memory (CD45RO+) T cells sorted from blood. The chain is built from TRBV20-1 and TRBJ2-5; 7 bases line up with TRBD1. The receptor was isolated from a woman younger than 35 in good health. The CDR3 DNA sequence: TGCAGTGCTAGAGACAGGGGGCAAGAGACCCAGTACTTC. It is translated as CSARDRGQETQYF.